What follows is one T cell receptor (beta chain) and its context. This clone was detected only a few times. Its target antigen remains unknown. No base quality information exists; no much larger clone differs at one position. Inclusive of the bounding cysteine and phenylalanine, the CDR3 is 15 residues long. Solely the CDR3 DNA is kept, with 45 bases framed from the first base. The germline V and J ends show losses of 4 bases and 7 bases respectively, and no gene match explains 7 bases of the junction. Via the germline V gene, CDR1 is SGHRS and CDR2 YFSETQ. After less than 13 days of culture, CD4+ T cells were isolated with the EasySep CD4+ T cell isolation kit. Negative nucleocapsid antibody results before and after vaccination confirmed that the healthy vaccine recipients had no prior SARS-CoV-2 infection. On days 3 and 7, half of the culture medium was replaced with fresh IL-2-containing medium. Unless otherwise noted, each peptide stimulation condition was cultured in triplicate wells. PBMC were separated from whole blood using Ficoll-Paque Plus gradient centrifugation and were then either cryopreserved at -140C or used fresh. The QIAamp micro DNA kit was used to extract genomic DNA from the cultured CD4+ T cells.

The record originates from a study of vaccination effects on CD4 cells after COVID-19 (dated by TCRdb to between 2020 and 2023). Some background on the complete study: In the ViraFEST assay, PBMC were stimulated with viral peptide pools, and antigen-specific CD4+ T cell clonotypes were then identified by expansion using TCR sequencing. Cultures from other donors in the study were sequenced with the Oncomine TCR Beta short-read assay on an Illumina iSeq 100. SARS-CoV-2 spike-specific CD4+ TCR repertoires from before and after mRNA vaccination were compared in COVID-19 convalescent patients and in infection-naive vaccine recipients. Each well held two million PBMC cultured in IMDM containing roughly 5% human AB serum, 8 to 10 IU/ml IL-2 and gentamicin, along with around 9.1 ug/ml peptides. A total of 10 COVID-19 convalescent patients and a few SARS-CoV-2-naive healthy vaccine recipients were included in the full study. Each participant received two doses of an mRNA SARS-CoV-2 vaccine, either BNT162b2 or mRNA-1273. The paper as a whole reports these results and caveats: Both infection-induced and vaccine-induced clones contracted markedly at late post-vaccination timepoints, which is consistent with waning T cell responses. In healthy vaccine recipients, vaccine-induced clones were almost all SARS-CoV-2 mono-reactive, with only 1 of 255 cross-reactive with common cold coronaviruses. The study was limited by a small number of convalescent patients, and early post-infection timepoints were lacking.

Receptors were amplified or captured by the immunoSEQ multiplex PCR assay. TCR beta CDR3 sequencing was performed on DNA from the cultured, isolated CD4+ T cells. The study's processing was this. The analysis removed non-productive TCR sequences, trimmed reads to the CDR3 region, and retained only CDR3s that were 7 or more amino acids long. The MANAFEST web app was used to pick out antigen-specific clonotypes by comparing their expansion in peptide wells with that in reference cultures. Positive clones required FDR<0.05 expansion versus reference and all other wells, odds ratio above 5, and frequency above 0.1% in two replicate wells. A clonotype was defined as cross-reactive if the clonotype was significantly expanded both in SARS-CoV-2 spike wells and in at least one common cold coronavirus spike condition. Levenshtein distance calculated with the stringdist R package was used to assess CDR3 similarity, and unrooted trees were constructed with ape in R 3.6.1. Entries here come from immuneACCESS through TCRdb and include only in-frame sequences with V and J called. Some clones fail to appear in such tables; in the studies checked, an unresolved V gene covers under half of the shortfall, and the cause of the remainder is unknown. V and J calls and clone size come straight from that table; D and trimming were deduced from the DNA. The sample data list tens of thousands of clones, and over 60% of these were observed just once. Roughly 1.9% of the sample is taken by the ten largest.

The specimen was CD4+ T cells from PBMCs cultured without peptide, collected before COVID-19 vaccination. This receptor was obtained from a human donor who received a COVID-19 vaccine. The chain couples TRBV5-1 to TRBJ1-5; TRBD1 fits 11 bases in the junction. The DNA sequence is as follows: TGCGCCAGCAGCCGAGGGACAGGGGGAACACAGCCCCAGCATTTT. It is translated as CASSRGTGGTQPQHF.